The subject of this entry is one TCR beta chain. This specimen belongs to a study of blood T cell repertoires in COVID-19. Overall study context: The samples span acute and convalescent COVID-19 from the United States, Italy and Spain.

Original data processing: Estimation of nucleated cell counts was performed using reference gene primer amplification. Profiling relied on immunoSEQ multiplex PCR, and the TCRdb table lists in-frame clones only, not all of them. V, J and clone size reflect that table, while D and trimming were determined from the DNA. The sample consists of a few hundred thousand clones, approximately 85% of them appearing once. The source material was peripheral blood. The clonotype originates from an elderly woman with COVID-19, enrolled during active disease.

The CDR3 coding sequence is TGTGCCAGCAAAGGGCGGGGACCTAATGAAAAACTGTTTTTT. Translating it yields CASKGRGPNEKLFF. V and J are TRBV27 and TRBJ1-4; D perhaps matches TRBD1 (5 bases). The V and J ends lost 7 bases and 3 bases respectively, with 12 bases between them. The CDR3 runs 14 residues. Germline lookup yields CDR1 MNHEY and CDR2 SMNVEV (reference sequence).